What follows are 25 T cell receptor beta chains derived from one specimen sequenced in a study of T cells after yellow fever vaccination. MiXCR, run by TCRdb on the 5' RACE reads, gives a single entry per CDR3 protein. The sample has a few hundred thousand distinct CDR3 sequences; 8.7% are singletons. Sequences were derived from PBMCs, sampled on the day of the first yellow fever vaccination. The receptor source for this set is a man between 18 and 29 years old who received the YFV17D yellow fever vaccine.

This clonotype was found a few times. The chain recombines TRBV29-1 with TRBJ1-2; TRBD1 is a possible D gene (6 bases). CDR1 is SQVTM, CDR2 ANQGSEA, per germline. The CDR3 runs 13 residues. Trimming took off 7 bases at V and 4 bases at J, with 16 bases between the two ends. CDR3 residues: CSAIRDTSYGYTF. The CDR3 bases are TGCAGCGCGATCCGGGACACATCCTATGGCTACACCTTC.

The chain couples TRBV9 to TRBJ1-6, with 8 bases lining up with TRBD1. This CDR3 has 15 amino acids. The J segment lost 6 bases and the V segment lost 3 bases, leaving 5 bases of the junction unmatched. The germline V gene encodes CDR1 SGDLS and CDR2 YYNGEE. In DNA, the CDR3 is TGTGCCAGCAGCGCTTCAGGGGGCGGTAATTCACCCCTCCACTTT. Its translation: CASSASGGGNSPLHF.

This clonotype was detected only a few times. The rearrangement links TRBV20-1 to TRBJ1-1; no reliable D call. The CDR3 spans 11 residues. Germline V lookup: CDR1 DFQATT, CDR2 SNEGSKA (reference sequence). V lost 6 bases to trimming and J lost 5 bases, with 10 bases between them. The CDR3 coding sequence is TGCAGTGCACTCGGGTGGACTGAAGCTTTCTTT. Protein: CSALGWTEAFF.

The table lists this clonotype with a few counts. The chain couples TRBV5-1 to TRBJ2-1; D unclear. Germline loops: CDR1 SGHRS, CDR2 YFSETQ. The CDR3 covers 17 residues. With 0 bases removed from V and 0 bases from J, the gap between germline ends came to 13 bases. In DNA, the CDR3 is TGCGCCAGCAGCTTGGAGGCAGGAAGTAGCTCCTACAATGAGCAGTTCTTC. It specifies CASSLEAGSSSYNEQFF.

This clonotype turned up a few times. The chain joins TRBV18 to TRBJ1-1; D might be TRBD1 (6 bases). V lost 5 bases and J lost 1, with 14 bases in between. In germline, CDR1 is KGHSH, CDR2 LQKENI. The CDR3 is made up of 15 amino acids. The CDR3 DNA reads TGTGCCAGCTCAGTTCCGCCAGGGGAGAACACTGAAGCTTTCTTT. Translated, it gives CASSVPPGENTEAFF.

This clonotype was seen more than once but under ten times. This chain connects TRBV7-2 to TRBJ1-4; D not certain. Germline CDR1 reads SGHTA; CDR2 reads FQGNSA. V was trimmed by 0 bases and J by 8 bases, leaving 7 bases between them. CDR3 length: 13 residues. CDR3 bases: TGTGCCAGCAGCTTAGCGAACCGGGAAAAACTGTTTTTT. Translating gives CASSLANREKLFF.

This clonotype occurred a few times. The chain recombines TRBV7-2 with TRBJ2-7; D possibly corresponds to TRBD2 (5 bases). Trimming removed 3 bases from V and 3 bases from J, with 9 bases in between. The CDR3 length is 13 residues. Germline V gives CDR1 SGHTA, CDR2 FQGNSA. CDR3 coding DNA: TGTGCCAGCAGCTTCCAGAGCGGCTACGAGCAGTACGTC. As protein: CASSFQSGYEQYV.

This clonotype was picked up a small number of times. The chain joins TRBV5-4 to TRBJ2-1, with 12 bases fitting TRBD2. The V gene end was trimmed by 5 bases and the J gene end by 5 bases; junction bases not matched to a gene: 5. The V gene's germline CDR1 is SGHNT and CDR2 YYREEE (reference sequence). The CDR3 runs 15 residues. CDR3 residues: CASRSLAGGDNEQFF. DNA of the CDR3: TGTGCCAGCAGGTCCCTAGCGGGGGGGGACAATGAGCAGTTCTTC.

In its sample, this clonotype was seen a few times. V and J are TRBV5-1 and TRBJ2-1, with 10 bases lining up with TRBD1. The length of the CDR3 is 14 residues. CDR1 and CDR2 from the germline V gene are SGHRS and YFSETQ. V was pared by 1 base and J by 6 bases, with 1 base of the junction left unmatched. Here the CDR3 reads CASSLRDRGNEQFF. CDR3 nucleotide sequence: TGCGCCAGCAGCTTGAGGGACAGGGGCAATGAGCAGTTCTTC.

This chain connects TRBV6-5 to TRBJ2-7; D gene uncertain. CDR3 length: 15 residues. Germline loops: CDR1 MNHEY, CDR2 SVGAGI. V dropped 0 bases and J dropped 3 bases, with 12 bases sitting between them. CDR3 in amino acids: CASSYSGRLNYEQYF. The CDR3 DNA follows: TGTGCCAGCAGTTACTCCGGCAGGCTGAACTACGAGCAGTACTTC.

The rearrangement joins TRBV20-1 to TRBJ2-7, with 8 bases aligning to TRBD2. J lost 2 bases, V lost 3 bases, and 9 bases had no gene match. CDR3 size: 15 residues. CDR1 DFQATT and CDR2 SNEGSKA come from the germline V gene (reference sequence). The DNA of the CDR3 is TGCAGTGCTAGCACAGCGGGGGACATAACCTACGAGCAGTACGTC. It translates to CSASTAGDITYEQYV.

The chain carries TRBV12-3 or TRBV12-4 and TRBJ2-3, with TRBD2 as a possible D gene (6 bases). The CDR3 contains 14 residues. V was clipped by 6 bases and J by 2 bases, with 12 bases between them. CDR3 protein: CASRPGLYTDTQYF. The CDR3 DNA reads TGTGCCAGCAGGCCGGGACTCTACACAGATACGCAGTATTTT.

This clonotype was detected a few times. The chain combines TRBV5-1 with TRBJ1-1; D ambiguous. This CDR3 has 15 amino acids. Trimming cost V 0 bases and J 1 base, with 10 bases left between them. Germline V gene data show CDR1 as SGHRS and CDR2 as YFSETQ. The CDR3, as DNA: TGCGCCAGCAGCTTGGACGCAAATTGGAACACTGAAGCTTTCTTT. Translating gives CASSLDANWNTEAFF.

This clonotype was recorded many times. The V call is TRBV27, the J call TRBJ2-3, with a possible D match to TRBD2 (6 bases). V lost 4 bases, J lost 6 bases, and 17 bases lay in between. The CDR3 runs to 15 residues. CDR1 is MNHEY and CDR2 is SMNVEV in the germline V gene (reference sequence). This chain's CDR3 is CASSWTGEEMDTQYF. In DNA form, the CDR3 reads TGTGCCAGCAGTTGGACCGGGGAGGAAATGGATACGCAGTATTTT.

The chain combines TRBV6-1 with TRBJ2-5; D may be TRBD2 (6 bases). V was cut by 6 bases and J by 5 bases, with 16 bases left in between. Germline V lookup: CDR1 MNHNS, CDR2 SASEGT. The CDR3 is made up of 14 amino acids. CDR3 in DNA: TGTGCCAGCAGGGGCGCGGGACTCAAGGAGACCCAGTACTTC. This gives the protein CASRGAGLKETQYF.

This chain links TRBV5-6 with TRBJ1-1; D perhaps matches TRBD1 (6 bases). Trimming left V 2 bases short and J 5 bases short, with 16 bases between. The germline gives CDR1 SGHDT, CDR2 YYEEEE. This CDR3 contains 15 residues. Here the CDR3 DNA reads TGTGCCAGCAGCTTCAGGCCAGGGGTAGAAACTGAAGCTTTCTTT. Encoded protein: CASSFRPGVETEAFF.

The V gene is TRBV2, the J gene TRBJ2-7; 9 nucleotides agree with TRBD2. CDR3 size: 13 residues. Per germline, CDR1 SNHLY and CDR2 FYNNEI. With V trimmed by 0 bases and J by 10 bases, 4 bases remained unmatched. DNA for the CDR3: TGTGCCAGCAGTGAAGCGCGGGGGGGGATTCAGTACGTC. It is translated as CASSEARGGIQYV.

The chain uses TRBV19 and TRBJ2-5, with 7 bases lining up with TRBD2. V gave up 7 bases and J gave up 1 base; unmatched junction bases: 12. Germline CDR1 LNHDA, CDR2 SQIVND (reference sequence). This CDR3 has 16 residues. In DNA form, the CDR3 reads TGTGCCAGTAATCCCACGGGAGGATCGTCCCAAGAGACCCAGTACTTC. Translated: CASNPTGGSSQETQYF.

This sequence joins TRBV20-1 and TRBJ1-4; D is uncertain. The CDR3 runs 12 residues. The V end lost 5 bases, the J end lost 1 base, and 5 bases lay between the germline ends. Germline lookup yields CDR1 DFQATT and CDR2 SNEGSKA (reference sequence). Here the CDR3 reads CSAYKTNEKLFF. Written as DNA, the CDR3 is TGCAGTGCTTATAAAACTAATGAAAAACTGTTTTTT.

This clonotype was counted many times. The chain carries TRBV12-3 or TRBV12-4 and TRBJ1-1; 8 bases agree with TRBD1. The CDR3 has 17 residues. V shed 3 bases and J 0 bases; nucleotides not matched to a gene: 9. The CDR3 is CASSFRGRGLVNTEAFF. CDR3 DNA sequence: TGTGCCAGCAGTTTCAGGGGGCGGGGTCTTGTGAACACTGAAGCTTTCTTT.

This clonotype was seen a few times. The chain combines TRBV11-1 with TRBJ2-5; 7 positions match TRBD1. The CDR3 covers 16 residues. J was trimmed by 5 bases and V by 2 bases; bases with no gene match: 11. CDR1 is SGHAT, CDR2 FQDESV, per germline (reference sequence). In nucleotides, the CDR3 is TGTGCCAGCAGCTTATTCGCATCGACAGGGCCGGAGACCCAGTACTTC. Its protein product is CASSLFASTGPETQYF.

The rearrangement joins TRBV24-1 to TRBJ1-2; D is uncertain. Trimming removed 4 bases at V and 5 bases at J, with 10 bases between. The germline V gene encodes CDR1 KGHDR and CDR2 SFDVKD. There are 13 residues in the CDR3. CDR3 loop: CATSDAHRYGYTF. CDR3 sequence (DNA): TGTGCCACCAGTGACGCACACAGATATGGCTACACCTTC.

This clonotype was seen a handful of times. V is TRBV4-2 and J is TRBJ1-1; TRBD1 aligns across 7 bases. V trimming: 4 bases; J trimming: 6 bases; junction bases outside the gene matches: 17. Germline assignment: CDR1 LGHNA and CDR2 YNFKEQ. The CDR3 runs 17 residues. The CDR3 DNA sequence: TGTGCCAGCAGCCGTGGGACAGCTAAAAAACCCATAGCTGAAGCTTTCTTT. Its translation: CASSRGTAKKPIAEAFF.

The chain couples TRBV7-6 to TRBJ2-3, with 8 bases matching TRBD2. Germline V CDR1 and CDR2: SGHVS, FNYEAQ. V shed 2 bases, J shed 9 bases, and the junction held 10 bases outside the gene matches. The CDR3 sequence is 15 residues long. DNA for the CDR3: TGTGCCAGCAGCTTATCGCGGACTAGCTTCGGAACGCAGTATTTT. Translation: CASSLSRTSFGTQYF.

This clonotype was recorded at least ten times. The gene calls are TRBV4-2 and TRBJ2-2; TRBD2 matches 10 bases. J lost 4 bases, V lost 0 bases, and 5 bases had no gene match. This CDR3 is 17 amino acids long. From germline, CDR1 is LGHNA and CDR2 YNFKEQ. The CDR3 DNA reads TGTGCCAGCAGCCAAGAGGCAAGCGGGGGGGCCACCGGGGAGCTGTTTTTT. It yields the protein CASSQEASGGATGELFF.